The rows below give T cell receptor beta chains drawn from one sample of a study of T cell changes during pregnancy in multiple sclerosis. The method was immunoSEQ multiplex PCR; TCRdb's version includes in-frame clones alone and lacks a portion of them. The sample lists under 65,000 clones; approximately 93% were seen once. The sequenced sample was CD8+ T cells from peripheral blood mononuclear cells, obtained in the second trimester of pregnancy. These receptors were taken from a female donor with multiple sclerosis, enrolled in a pregnancy study. CDR3s include the opening cysteine and the closing phenylalanine or tryptophan. The D gene is left open where the match is weak. Rows give clone size only sometimes, using once, few, many, or a class for an expanded clone.

V gene	clone size	J gene	D gene	CDR3 protein	CDR3 DNA
TRBV23-1	NA	TRBJ2-7	NA	CAGKSGPVSEQYF	TGCGCCGGTAAATCTGGGCCCGTTAGCGAGCAGTACTTC
TRBV2	NA	TRBJ2-2	TRBD1	CASSVPDRGSTGELFF	TGTGCCAGCAGCGTCCCAGACAGGGGTTCGACCGGGGAGCTGTTTTTT
TRBV5-1	NA	TRBJ2-1	NA	CASSFAAVLYNEQFF	TGCGCCAGCAGCTTTGCTGCGGTCCTATACAATGAGCAGTTCTTC
TRBV7-9	NA	TRBJ2-5	TRBD2	CASTTSGTPGETQYF	TGTGCCAGCACGACTAGCGGGACCCCTGGGGAGACCCAGTACTTC
TRBV28	NA	TRBJ2-7	NA	CASSSLRERNDYEQYF	TGTGCCAGCAGCTCTCTACGGGAGAGAAATGACTACGAGCAGTACTTC
TRBV9	once	TRBJ2-1	NA	CASSALNEQFF	TGTGCCAGCAGCGCATTGAATGAGCAGTTCTTC
TRBV4-1	NA	TRBJ2-7	NA	CASSQEGLEQYF	TGCGCCAGCAGCCAAGAGGGGCTTGAGCAGTACTTC
TRBV4-2	NA	TRBJ2-2	NA	CASSQALRGLNTGELFF	TGTGCCAGCAGCCAAGCCCTAAGGGGCCTGAACACCGGGGAGCTGTTTTTT
TRBV2	NA	TRBJ1-5	NA	CASRDDSNQPQHF	TGTGCCAGCAGAGACGACAGTAATCAGCCCCAGCATTTT
TRBV5-1	NA	TRBJ2-7	NA	CASSFQGQSSYEQYF	TGCGCCAGCAGCTTTCAGGGCCAAAGCTCCTACGAGCAGTACTTC
TRBV10-3	NA	TRBJ1-2	NA	CATRDSFQGYGYTF	TGTGCCACGCGAGACAGTTTCCAGGGCTATGGCTACACCTTC